These T cell receptor beta chains were read from a single sample in a study of blood T cell repertoires in COVID-19. TCRdb keeps only in-frame clones here, not all; method: immunoSEQ multiplex PCR. The sample has 45,000 to 55,000 clones, approximately 86% seen once. Sample: peripheral blood. The receptor set was obtained from a man between 65 and 80 years old with active COVID-19. Both conserved end residues are part of each CDR3. Fields, in order: J gene, V gene, CDR3 protein.

TRBJ1-2	TRBV5-8	CASSSPGQGVYTF
TRBJ1-4	TRBV5-3	CARSAQGGGLFF
TRBJ2-5	TRBV5-6	CASSQGQLQETQYF
TRBJ2-1	TRBV28	CASTPGQATYNEQFF
TRBJ1-3	TRBV19	CASSMRGPGNTIYF
TRBJ2-3	TRBV5-1	CASSFRDRGNTQYF
TRBJ2-2	TRBV4-3	CASSQDTGGATGELFF
TRBJ1-1	TRBV11-2	CASSSMDSSEAFF
TRBJ2-2	TRBV10-3	CAISESPGRNTGELFF
TRBJ1-2	TRBV27	CASSLDPGVNYGYTF
TRBJ2-5	TRBV12-3/TRBV12-4	CASRRTGVETQYF
TRBJ1-3	TRBV7-2	CASSLVGQGAWGSGNTIYF
TRBJ2-7	TRBV6-5	CASTGVLVGEQYF
TRBJ2-1	TRBV7-2	CASSEQGGNYNEQFF
TRBJ1-3	TRBV27	CASSPSGLLFSGNTIYF
TRBJ1-4	TRBV7-9	CASSSTGTKDEKLFF
TRBJ2-1	TRBV5-4	CASSRGGGADYNEQFF
TRBJ1-4	TRBV4-1	CASSQVQLNEKLFF
TRBJ2-5	TRBV7-8	CASSFRTSGGYETQYF
TRBJ2-2	TRBV14	CASSQDRGRPGELFF
TRBJ2-1	TRBV6-5	CASSSDRTPFNEQFF
TRBJ2-1	TRBV29-1	CSVDGTSGGYNEQFF
TRBJ2-7	TRBV6-5	CASGGTVTINEQYF
TRBJ2-5	TRBV7-2	CASSLGAVAGRETQYF
TRBJ1-2	TRBV5-6	CASSFTSPYGYTF
TRBJ2-1	TRBV10-3	CAISDPGLAGGNNEQFF
TRBJ2-2	TRBV19	CASRGGGELFF
TRBJ2-7	TRBV9	CASSLDRGTPYEQYF
TRBJ2-1	TRBV7-3	CASSSNQRGANNEQFF
TRBJ1-6	TRBV7-8	CASSPGRGGNSPLHF
TRBJ1-5	TRBV7-9	CASSLRGGEPQHF
TRBJ1-6	TRBV10-3	CAISDNRASYNSPLHF
TRBJ1-5	TRBV3-1/TRBV3-2	CASSQGGGNQPQHF
TRBJ2-3	TRBV1	CTSSQVRRGAGDTQYF
TRBJ1-5	TRBV19	CASSRVRTGGDNQPQHF
TRBJ1-1	TRBV7-7	CASSLNSIENTEAFF
TRBJ2-7	TRBV4-2	CASSQEAASATYEQYF
TRBJ2-4	TRBV5-1	CASSEEGGRAKNIQYF
TRBJ1-1	TRBV7-2	CASSAGGDTEAFF
TRBJ2-3	TRBV7-7	CASSFSGGADTQYF
TRBJ2-7	TRBV19	CASSIGGGSYEQYF
TRBJ2-3	TRBV6-5	CASSYSQGALGSTQYF
TRBJ1-5	TRBV18	CASSLGQSNQPQHF